This TCR beta chain came from a study of blood T cell repertoires in COVID-19. Background on the study: Sources were T cells, B-cell-depleted T cells, or PBMCs; the material itself was cDNA or gDNA.

TCRdb's copy holds only in-frame clones and misses some; the assay was immunoSEQ multiplex PCR. The sample gives about 97,000 clones, more than 75% of which show up once; 15% is in the top ten. This TCR was recovered from a human donor in a cohort sampled during active COVID-19. Sequencing was carried out using peripheral blood.

This CDR3 is CASSSRDRATEQYF. The CDR3 bases are TGTGCCAGCAGTTCGCGGGACAGGGCGACCGAGCAGTACTTC. The chain combines TRBV2 with TRBJ2-7; 9 bases agree with TRBD1. There are 14 residues in the CDR3. Germline lookup yields CDR1 SNHLY and CDR2 FYNNEI. V lost 5 bases, J lost 6 bases, and 8 bases stayed unmatched.